The entry below gives a single T cell receptor (beta chain) sequence along with its context. This clone was recorded many times. The specificity of this receptor is unknown. One base away there is no much larger clone; base qualities are not given. Participants in the prospective study were enrolled through a virtual design, were aged about 18 to 90 years, and lived in 24 United States geographic areas. In the prospective study, cohorts were assigned on the basis of participant-reported clinical history obtained from a screening survey and a study questionnaire. ImmuneRACE Cohort 3 recovered participants were defined by two consecutive negative NP/OP PCR tests, healthcare professional clearance, or symptom resolution. In the prospective study, whole blood, serum and a nasopharyngeal or oropharyngeal swab were collected from each participant by mobile phlebotomists. Participants in the prospective study had the option to provide additional blood draws and questionnaires over a 2-month period. Before DNA extraction, prospective study blood samples were shipped either frozen or at room temperature.

These data are taken from a study of blood T cell repertoires in COVID-19 (dated by TCRdb to the early 2020s). About the investigation overall: The collaborator samples originated in the United States, Italy and Spain and spanned the acute and convalescent phases of COVID-19. The prospective study material was composed of cDNA or gDNA derived from T cells, B-cell-depleted T cells, or PBMCs. Deeply sampled blood TCRbeta repertoires from subjects exposed to, actively infected with, or recovered from COVID-19 were included in the dataset. A freely available public database, intended as a resource for researchers studying the immune response to SARS-CoV-2, is where the repertoires were released. The samples were drawn from the first 160 participants of the ongoing ImmuneRACE study and from 1,254 subjects provided by 6 global collaborators. Sample metadata almost always included a de-identified subject ID, COVID-19 status, age in years and sex. HLA class I and class II types, where available, came from metadata supplied by the sample provider rather than from assay-based typing. Beyond this particular receptor, the publication reports: The amount of clinical and demographic metadata varied by source and participant and was provided uncurated.

Including cysteine and phenylalanine, the CDR3 has 14 amino acids. Only the CDR3 DNA is retained, 42 bases long and in frame from the first base. The germline V gene gives CDR1 as MNHEY and CDR2 as SVGEGT. Between the V and J ends, shortened by 0 bases and 3 bases respectively, the junction contains 6 bases. TCRbeta CDR3 regions were amplified from genomic DNA using the immunoSEQ Assay, a bias-controlled multiplex PCR. As for how the authors treated the data: The number of nucleated cells in each sample was estimated by amplification of reference gene primers within the assay. To quantify the absolute abundance of each unique TCRbeta CDR3 rearrangement, sequence reads were collapsed and filtered. For each sample, productive Simpson clonality was calculated as the square root of Simpson's diversity index across productive rearrangements. Not all clones reach the TCRdb copy of this immuneACCESS table, which keeps in-frame sequences only. Checked studies attribute under half of the gap to unresolved V genes and leave the rest unexplained. V and J calls and clone size are given by that table; D and trimming were obtained from the DNA. The sample yields 200,000 to 300,000 clones; about 84% were counted once. The biggest ten clones account for 2% to 2.5% of the sample.

The specimen was PBMCs or T cells enriched from blood (not recorded which). Recombination connected TRBV6-2 or TRBV6-3 to TRBJ2-1, with TRBD2 as a weak D call on 6 bases. This TCR came from a woman between 45 and 60 years old who had recovered from COVID-19. At the DNA level, the sequence is TGTGCCAGCAGTTACTCGACTAGCTACAATGAGCAGTTCTTC. This translates into CASSYSTSYNEQFF.